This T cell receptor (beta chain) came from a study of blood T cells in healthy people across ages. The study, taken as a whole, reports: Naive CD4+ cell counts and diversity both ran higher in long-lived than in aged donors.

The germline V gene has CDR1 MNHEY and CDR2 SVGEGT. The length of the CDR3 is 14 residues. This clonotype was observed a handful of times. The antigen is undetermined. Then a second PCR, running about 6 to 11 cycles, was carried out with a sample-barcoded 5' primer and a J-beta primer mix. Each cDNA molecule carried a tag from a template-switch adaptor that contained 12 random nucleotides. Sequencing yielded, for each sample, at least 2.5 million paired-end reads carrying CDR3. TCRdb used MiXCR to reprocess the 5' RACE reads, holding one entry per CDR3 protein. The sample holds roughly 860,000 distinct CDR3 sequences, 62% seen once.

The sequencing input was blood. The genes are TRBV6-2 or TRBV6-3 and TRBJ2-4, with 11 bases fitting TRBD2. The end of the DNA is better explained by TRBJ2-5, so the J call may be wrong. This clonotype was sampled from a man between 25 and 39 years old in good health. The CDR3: CASNGLAGQETQYF. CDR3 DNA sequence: TGTGCCAGCAACGGACTAGCGGGTCAAGAGACCCAGTACTTC.